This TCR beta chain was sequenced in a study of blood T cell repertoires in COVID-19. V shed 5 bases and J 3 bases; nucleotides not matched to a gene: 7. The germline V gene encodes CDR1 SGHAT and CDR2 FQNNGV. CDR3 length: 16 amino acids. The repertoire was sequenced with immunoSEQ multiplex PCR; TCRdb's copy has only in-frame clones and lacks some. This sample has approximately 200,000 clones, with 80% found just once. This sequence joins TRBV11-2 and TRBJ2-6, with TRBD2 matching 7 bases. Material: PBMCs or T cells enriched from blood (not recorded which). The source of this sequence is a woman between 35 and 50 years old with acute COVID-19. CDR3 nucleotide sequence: TGTGCCAGCAGCCATTTGGGAGGGCATGGGGCCAACGTCCTGACTTTC. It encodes CASSHLGGHGANVLTF.